The 16 T cell receptor beta chains listed next were all sequenced from one sample in a study of monozygotic twins with inflammatory bowel disease. Reprocessing the 5' RACE reads, TCRdb reports a single entry for every CDR3 protein and omits DNA. This sample's clone table lists around 99,000 distinct CDR3 sequences. The material sequenced was blood. These receptor sequences come from a human donor with ulcerative colitis or Crohn's disease, or a healthy co-twin of an affected twin (not recorded which).

The rearrangement links TRBV5-6 to TRBJ2-7; the D call from TCRdb, TRBD1, cannot be confirmed without DNA. The CDR3 loop spans 13 amino acids. Germline values: CDR1 SGHDT, CDR2 YYEEEE. CDR3 sequence reads: CASSADRFREQYF.

This sequence joins TRBV27 and TRBJ2-3; the TCRdb D gene call, TRBD1, has no DNA to confirm it. This CDR3 has 14 amino acids. CDR1 and CDR2 from the germline V gene are MNHEY and SMNVEV (reference sequence). The CDR3 loop reads CASSNRGDTDTQYF.

The chain recombines TRBV5-1 with TRBJ1-5; the D call from TCRdb, TRBD1, cannot be confirmed without DNA. This CDR3 comprises 15 residues. CDR1 and CDR2 from the germline V gene are SGHRS and YFSETQ. The CDR3 here is CASSPEGGAHQPQHF.

The J gene is TRBJ1-1, the V gene TRBV29-1; TCRdb's D gene call, TRBD1, goes unchecked for lack of DNA. Germline CDR1 is SQVTM and CDR2 is ANQGSEA. The CDR3 is made up of 13 amino acids. CDR3 sequence reads: CSVLQGANTEAFF. Filled out from reference TRBV29-1 and TRBJ1-1, the complete variable domain reads SAVISQKPSRDICQRGTSLTIQCQVDSQVTMMFWYRQQPGQSLTLIATANQGSEATYESGFVIDKFPISRPNLTFSTLTVSNMSPEDSSIYLCSVLQGANTEAFFGQGTRLTVV.

This chain connects TRBV7-8 to TRBJ1-5; TCRdb's D gene call, TRBD1, goes unchecked for lack of DNA. Germline CDR1 SGHVS, CDR2 FQNEAQ. The CDR3 length is 15 residues. The CDR3 loop reads CASSDQGRSNQPQHF.

This sequence joins TRBV5-1 and TRBJ2-2; TCRdb's assignment of TRBD1 cannot be checked, as there is no DNA. Germline-derived CDR1 and CDR2 are SGHRS and YFSETQ. The CDR3 covers 15 residues. Here the CDR3 reads CASSLTGGRTGELFF.

The CDR3 loop reads CASSPEGDYDQPQHF. The gene calls are TRBV5-1 and TRBJ1-5. This CDR3 has 15 amino acids. Looked up from germline, CDR1 is SGHRS and CDR2 is YFSETQ.

The chain employs TRBV2 and TRBJ2-5; TCRdb selects TRBD1, and the lack of DNA leaves this call unchecked. Germline loops: CDR1 SNHLY, CDR2 FYNNEI. This CDR3 comprises 14 residues. The CDR3 spells CASSQTGGWETQYF.

The chain is built from TRBV3-1 and TRBJ2-1. CDR1 is LGHDT and CDR2 is YNNKEL in the germline V gene (reference sequence). CDR3 size: 14 residues. This CDR3 is CASSQDPASNEQFF.

The rearrangement uses TRBV7-2 and TRBJ2-1. The CDR3 consists of 12 residues. Germline V CDR1 and CDR2: SGHTA, FQGNSA. The CDR3 reads CASSLATYEQFF.

V gene TRBV5-1 combines with J gene TRBJ2-2; the D call of TRBD2 rests on TCRdb alone, since no DNA is present to check it. Germline loops: CDR1 SGHRS, CDR2 YFSETQ. CDR3 size: 16 residues. CDR3 residues: CASSLVGLAGSGELFF.

The chain joins TRBV15 to TRBJ1-1. The CDR3 covers 14 residues. Germline V gene data show CDR1 as LNHNV and CDR2 as YYDKDF (reference sequence). CDR3 in amino acids: CATSRDVMGTEAFF.

The rearrangement uses TRBV29-1 and TRBJ1-1; TCRdb's D call, TRBD1, is unchecked because there is no DNA. This CDR3 spans 13 amino acids. Germline CDR1 reads SQVTM; CDR2 reads ANQGSEA. The CDR3 loop is CSVAGHVNTEAFF.

V is TRBV6-5 and J is TRBJ1-3; with no DNA, the TCRdb D assignment of TRBD1 cannot be verified. Germline V gene data show CDR1 as MNHEY and CDR2 as SVGAGI. The CDR3 is 13 residues long. The CDR3 here is CASSYRDGNTIYF.

The rearrangement joins TRBV5-5 to TRBJ2-7. This CDR3 has 13 amino acids. Germline values: CDR1 SGHKS, CDR2 YYEKEE (reference sequence). The CDR3 protein is CASSLWIGVEQYF.

The J gene is TRBJ2-1, the V gene TRBV10-3; TCRdb proposes TRBD1, but this gene call is untestable without DNA. The CDR3 extends over 12 amino acids. The germline V gene encodes CDR1 ENHRY and CDR2 SYGVKD. The CDR3 sequence: CAARGSGNEQFF.